This T cell receptor beta chain was identified during a study of OX40 agonist ivuxolimab in advanced cancers. Study details: Patients were treated with intravenous ivuxolimab, dosed at 0.01 to 10 mg/kg and infused every 2 weeks. One hepatocellular carcinoma and a couple of cutaneous melanoma patients partially responded. The study enrolled dose-escalation patients with hepatocellular carcinoma, melanoma, renal cell or head and neck cancer.

The V end was cut by 4 bases, the J end by 1 base, with 7 bases between. The CDR3 length is 13 residues. Germline lookup yields CDR1 MNHNY and CDR2 SVGAGI (reference sequence). Measured with immunoSEQ multiplex PCR; TCRdb has only the in-frame clones, and not every one. Of some 66,000 clones listed, about 77% are singletons. Patients were ruled out by autoimmune disease history or systemic immunosuppression. The material was CD4+ or CD8+ T cells sorted from blood, obtained in a trial of the OX40 agonist ivuxolimab. The receptor was derived from an adult with an advanced solid tumor such as melanoma, head and neck, liver or kidney cancer. The V call is TRBV6-6, the J call TRBJ1-1; D unresolved. CDR3 residues: CASSLQPNTEAFF. The CDR3 DNA follows: TGTGCCAGCAGTTTACAACCGAACACTGAAGCTTTCTTT.